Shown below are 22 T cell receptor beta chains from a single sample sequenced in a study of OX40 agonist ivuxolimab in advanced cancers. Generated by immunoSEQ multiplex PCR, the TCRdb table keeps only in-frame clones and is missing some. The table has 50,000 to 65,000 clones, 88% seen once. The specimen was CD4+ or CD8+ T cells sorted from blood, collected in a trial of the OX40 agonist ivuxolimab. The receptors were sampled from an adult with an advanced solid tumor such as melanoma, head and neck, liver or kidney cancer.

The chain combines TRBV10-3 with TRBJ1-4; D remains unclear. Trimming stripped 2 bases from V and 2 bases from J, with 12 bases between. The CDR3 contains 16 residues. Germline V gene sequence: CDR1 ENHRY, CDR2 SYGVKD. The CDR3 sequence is CAISEGKGVTNEKLFF. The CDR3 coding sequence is TGTGCCATCAGTGAGGGAAAGGGTGTCACTAATGAAAAACTGTTTTTT.

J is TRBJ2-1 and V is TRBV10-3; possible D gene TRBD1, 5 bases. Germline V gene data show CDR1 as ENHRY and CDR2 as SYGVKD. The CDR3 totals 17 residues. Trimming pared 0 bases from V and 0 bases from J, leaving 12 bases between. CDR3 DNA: TGTGCCATCAGTGAGTCGGTAGGGGATCTCTCCTACAATGAGCAGTTCTTC. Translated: CAISESVGDLSYNEQFF.

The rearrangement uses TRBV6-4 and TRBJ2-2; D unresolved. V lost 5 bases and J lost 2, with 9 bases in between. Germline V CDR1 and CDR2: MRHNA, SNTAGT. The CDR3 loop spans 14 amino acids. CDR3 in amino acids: CASSRRINTGELFF. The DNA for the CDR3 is TGTGCCAGCAGTAGGCGGATAAACACCGGGGAGCTGTTTTTT.

CDR3 residues: CASSPQGGDEQYF. The CDR3 DNA is TGTGCCAGCAGCCCCCAGGGGGGCGACGAGCAGTACTTC. The rearrangement links TRBV4-2 to TRBJ2-7; TRBD1 might be the D (7 bases). V was cut by 4 bases and J by 5 bases, with 12 bases left in between. The CDR3 length is 13 residues. Germline CDR1 LGHNA, CDR2 YNFKEQ.

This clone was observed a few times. CDR3 sequence: CAWSRTGGGFDQPQHF. CDR3 bases: TGTGCCTGGAGTCGGACAGGGGGAGGGTTCGATCAGCCCCAGCATTTT. The rearrangement uses TRBV30 and TRBJ1-5; 10 positions match TRBD1. CDR3 length: 16 amino acids. The V gene end was trimmed by 2 bases and the J gene end by 5 bases; junction bases not matched to a gene: 9. In germline, CDR1 is GTSNPN, CDR2 SVGIG (reference sequence).

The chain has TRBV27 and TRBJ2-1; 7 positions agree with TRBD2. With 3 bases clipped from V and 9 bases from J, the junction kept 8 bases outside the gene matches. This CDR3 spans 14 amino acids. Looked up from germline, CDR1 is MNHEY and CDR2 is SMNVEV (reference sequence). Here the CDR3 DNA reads TGTGCCAGCAGTTTGGCGGGAGACGGGCTTGAGCAGTTCTTC. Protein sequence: CASSLAGDGLEQFF.

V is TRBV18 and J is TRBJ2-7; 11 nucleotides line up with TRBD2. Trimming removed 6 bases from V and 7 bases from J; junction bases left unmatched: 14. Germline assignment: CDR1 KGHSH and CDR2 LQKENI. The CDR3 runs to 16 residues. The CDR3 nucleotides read TGTGCCAGCTCGGAACAACCACCTAGCGGGAGGCTTGAGCAGTACTTC. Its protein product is CASSEQPPSGRLEQYF.

The chain's CDR3 is CASSLALAVQETQYF. Here the CDR3 DNA reads TGTGCCAGCAGCTTGGCGCTAGCGGTCCAAGAGACCCAGTACTTC. V usage is TRBV5-4 and J usage is TRBJ2-5; 7 positions agree with TRBD2. There are 15 residues in the CDR3. CDR1 is SGHNT, CDR2 YYREEE, per germline (reference sequence). Trimming at V came to 0 bases and at J to 1 base, leaving 3 bases not matched to a gene.

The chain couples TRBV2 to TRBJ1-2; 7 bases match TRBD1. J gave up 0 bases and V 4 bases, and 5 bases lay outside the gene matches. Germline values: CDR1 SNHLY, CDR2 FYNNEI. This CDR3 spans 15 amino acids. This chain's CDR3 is CASSGQGLPNYGYTF. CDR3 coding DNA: TGTGCCAGCAGTGGACAGGGCCTTCCTAACTATGGCTACACCTTC.

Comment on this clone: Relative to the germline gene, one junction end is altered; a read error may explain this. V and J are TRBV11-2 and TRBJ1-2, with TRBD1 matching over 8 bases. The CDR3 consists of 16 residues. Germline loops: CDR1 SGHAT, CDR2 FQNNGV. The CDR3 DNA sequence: TGTGCCAGCAGCTTCCAACCGGGACAGGCGTCCTATGACTACACCTTC. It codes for CASSFQPGQASYDYTF. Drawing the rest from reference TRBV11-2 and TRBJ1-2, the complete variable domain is EAGVAQSPRYKIIEKRQSVAFWCNPISGHATLYWYQQILGQGPKLLIQFQNNGVVDDSQLPKDRFSAERLKGVDSTLKIQPAKLEDSAVYLCASSFQPGQASYDYTFGSGTRLTVV.

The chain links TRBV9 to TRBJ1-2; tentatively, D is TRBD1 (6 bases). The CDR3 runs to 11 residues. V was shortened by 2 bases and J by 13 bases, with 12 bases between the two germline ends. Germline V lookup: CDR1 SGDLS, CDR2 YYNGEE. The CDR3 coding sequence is TGTGCCAGCAGCGTGCTAGGGGGGTTCACCTTC. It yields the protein CASSVLGGFTF.

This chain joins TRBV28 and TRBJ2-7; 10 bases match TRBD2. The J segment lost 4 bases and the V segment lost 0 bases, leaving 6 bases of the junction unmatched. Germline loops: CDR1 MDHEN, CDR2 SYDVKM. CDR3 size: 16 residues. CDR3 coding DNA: TGTGCCAGCAGTTTATGGTCTAGCGGGAGTGTTTACGAGCAGTACTTC. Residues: CASSLWSSGSVYEQYF.

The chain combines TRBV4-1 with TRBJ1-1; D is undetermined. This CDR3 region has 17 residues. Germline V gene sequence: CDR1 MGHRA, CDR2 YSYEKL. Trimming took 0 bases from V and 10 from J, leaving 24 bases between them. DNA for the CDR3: TGCGCCAGCAGCCAAGATTTCGGATTCCGAGCCCCAATTGGAGCTTTCTTT. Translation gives CASSQDFGFRAPIGAFF.

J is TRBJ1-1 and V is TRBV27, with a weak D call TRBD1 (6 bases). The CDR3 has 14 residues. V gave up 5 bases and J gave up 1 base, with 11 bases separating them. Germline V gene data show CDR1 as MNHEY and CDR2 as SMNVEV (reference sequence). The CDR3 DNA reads TGTGCCAGCAGTGCGTGGACAGCGAACACTGAAGCTTTCTTT. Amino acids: CASSAWTANTEAFF.

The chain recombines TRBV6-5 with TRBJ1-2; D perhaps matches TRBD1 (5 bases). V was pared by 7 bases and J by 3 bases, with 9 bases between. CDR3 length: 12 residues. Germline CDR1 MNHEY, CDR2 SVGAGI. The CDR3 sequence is CASKRGHYGYTF. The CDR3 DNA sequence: TGTGCCAGCAAACGGGGCCACTATGGCTACACCTTC.

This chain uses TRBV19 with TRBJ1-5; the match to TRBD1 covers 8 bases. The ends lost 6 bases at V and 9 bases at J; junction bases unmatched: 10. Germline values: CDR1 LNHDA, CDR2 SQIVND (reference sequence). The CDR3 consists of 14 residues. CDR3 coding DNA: TGTGCCAGTAGCCGGACAGGGCTAGATTCGCCCCAGCATTTT. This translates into CASSRTGLDSPQHF.

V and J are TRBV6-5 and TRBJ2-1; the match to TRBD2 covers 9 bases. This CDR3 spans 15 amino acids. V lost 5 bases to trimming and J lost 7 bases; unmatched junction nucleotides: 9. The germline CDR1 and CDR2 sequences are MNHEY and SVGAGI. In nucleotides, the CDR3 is TGTGCCAGCAGTCCCCTAGCGGGAACCAGTAATGAGCAGTTCTTC. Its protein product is CASSPLAGTSNEQFF.

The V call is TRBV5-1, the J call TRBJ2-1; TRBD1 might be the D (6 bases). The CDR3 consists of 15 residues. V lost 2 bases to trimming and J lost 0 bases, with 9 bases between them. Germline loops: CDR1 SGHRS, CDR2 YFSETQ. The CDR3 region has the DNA TGCGCCAGCAGCTTAAGGACAGTCTCCTACAATGAGCAGTTCTTC. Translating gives CASSLRTVSYNEQFF. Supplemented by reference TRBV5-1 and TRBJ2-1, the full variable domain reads KAGVTQTPRYLIKTRGQQVTLSCSPISGHRSVSWYQQTPGQGLQFLFEYFSETQRNKGNFPGRFSGRQFSNSRSEMNVSTLELGDSALYLCASSLRTVSYNEQFFGPGTRLTVL.

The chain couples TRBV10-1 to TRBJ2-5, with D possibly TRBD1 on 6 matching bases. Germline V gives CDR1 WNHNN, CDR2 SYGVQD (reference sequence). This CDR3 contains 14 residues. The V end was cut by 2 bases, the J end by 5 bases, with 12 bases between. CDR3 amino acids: CASSEGGRDETQYF. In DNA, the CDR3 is TGCGCCAGCAGTGAGGGGGGCCGGGACGAGACCCAGTACTTC.

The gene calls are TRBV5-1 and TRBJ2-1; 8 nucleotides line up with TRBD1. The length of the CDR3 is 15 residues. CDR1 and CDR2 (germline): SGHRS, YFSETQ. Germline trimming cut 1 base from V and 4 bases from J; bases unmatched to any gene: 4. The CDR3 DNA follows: TGCGCCAGCAGCTTGAACACAGGGGGGTACAATGAGCAGTTCTTC. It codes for CASSLNTGGYNEQFF.

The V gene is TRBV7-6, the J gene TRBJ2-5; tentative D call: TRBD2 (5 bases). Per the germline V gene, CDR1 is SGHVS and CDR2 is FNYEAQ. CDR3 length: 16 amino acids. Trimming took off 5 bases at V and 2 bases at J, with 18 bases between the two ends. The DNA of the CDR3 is TGTGCCAGCAGCCCCTTGGCTAGCACTTCGCAAGAGACCCAGTACTTC. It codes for CASSPLASTSQETQYF.

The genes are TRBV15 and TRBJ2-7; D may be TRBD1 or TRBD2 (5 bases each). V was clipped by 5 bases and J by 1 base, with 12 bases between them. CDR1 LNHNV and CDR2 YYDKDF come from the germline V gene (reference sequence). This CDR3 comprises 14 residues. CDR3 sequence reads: CATSSRWGSYEQYF. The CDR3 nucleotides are TGTGCCACCAGCTCCCGGTGGGGGTCCTACGAGCAGTACTTC.